A selection of T cell receptor beta chains follows, all from one sample in a study of blood T cell repertoires in COVID-19. Sequencing was performed with immunoSEQ multiplex PCR; in TCRdb, only in-frame clones are kept and a portion is missing. Of about 95,000 clones listed, about four fifths are singletons. Sequencing was done on a sample of peripheral blood. The receptors were gathered from a man older than 75 with COVID-19, enrolled during active disease. Each CDR3 is given with its conserved first and last residue. A D gene is named only where the DNA matches it firmly. Expanded clones get a size class; other rows say once, few or many, or leave the size out.

d_call	clone_size	v_call	j_call	cdr3_aa	cdr3_nt
.	.	TRBV30	TRBJ2-5	CAWSGLGEETQYF	TGTGCCTGGAGTGGTCTAGGGGAAGAGACCCAGTACTTC
TRBD1	.	TRBV7-2	TRBJ1-1	CASSLTGTGAFF	TGTGCCAGCAGCCTCACCGGGACAGGGGCTTTCTTT
TRBD1	.	TRBV6-6	TRBJ1-5	CASSYRGRDQPQHF	TGTGCCAGCAGTTATAGGGGGCGCGATCAGCCCCAGCATTTT
TRBD1	.	TRBV6-1	TRBJ1-5	CASSEEGTAYSNQPQHF	TGTGCCAGCAGTGAAGAGGGGACAGCATATAGCAATCAGCCCCAGCATTTT
.	.	TRBV10-1	TRBJ2-1	CASSEGYKLGGQKLAYNEQFF	TGCGCCAGCAGTGAGGGCTATAAGTTGGGGGGGCAGAAGTTGGCCTACAATGAGCAGTTCTTC
.	.	TRBV2	TRBJ2-7	CASKGDPGTFSYEQYF	TGTGCCAGCAAAGGTGATCCCGGGACATTTTCCTACGAGCAGTACTTC
.	once	TRBV18	TRBJ2-5	CASSPRVQETQYF	TGTGCCAGCTCACCCCGGGTCCAAGAGACCCAGTACTTC
TRBD1	.	TRBV27	TRBJ2-7	CASSDRGPYEQYF	TGTGCCAGCAGCGACAGGGGTCCCTACGAGCAGTACTTC
.	few	TRBV30	TRBJ1-5	CAWSVAGGGLQPQHF	TGTGCCTGGAGTGTAGCGGGGGGCGGTCTTCAGCCCCAGCATTTT
.	.	TRBV19	TRBJ1-6	CASSIRTASSYNSPLHF	TGTGCCAGTAGTATAAGGACAGCGAGCTCCTATAATTCACCCCTCCACTTT